The clone carrying this T cell receptor beta chain appeared many times. This CDR3 spans 14 amino acids. V gave up 7 bases and J gave up 4 bases; unmatched junction bases: 6. Germline V lookup: CDR1 LGHDT, CDR2 YNNKEL (reference sequence). Amplification of TCR beta CDR3 regions used RNA as the template. During a first-round RT-PCR of the TCR CDR3, the HTBI primer set was used. Each CDR3 protein is one row after TCRdb ran MiXCR on the multiplex PCR reads. The sample records about 400,000 distinct CDR3 sequences, 14% being singletons. This entry comes from a study of T cells in Graves' hyperthyroidism and ophthalmopathy. From 10 ml of fresh peripheral blood, PBMCs were isolated.

This sequence was found in a woman aged 25-40 years with Graves' ophthalmopathy. Sequences were obtained from blood. This chain links TRBV3-1 with TRBJ2-7; 11 bases line up with TRBD2. The CDR3 sequence: CASNQGLADYEQYF. CDR3 bases: TGTGCCAGCAACCAGGGACTAGCGGATTACGAGCAGTACTTC.